This TCR beta chain was profiled in a study of T cells expressing NK-cell markers. Regarding the study as a whole: In a group of 5 or 6 donors, dominant NKG2C+ clonotypes represented about 1.0-7.5% of CD8+ T cells.

A word on this clonotype: What it binds is unknown.

TCRdb processed the 5' RACE reads again and assigns one entry to each CDR3 protein, with no DNA. The sample table sets out about 400,000 distinct CDR3 sequences. This CDR3 comprises 16 residues. The germline V gene encodes CDR1 KGHDR and CDR2 SFDVKD. The rearrangement links TRBV24-1 to TRBJ2-1; absent DNA, TCRdb's TRBD2 call cannot be checked. Sequencing was done on a sample of blood T cells: a sorted CD56 or NKG2C T cell subset, CD4+ or CD8+ T cells, or bulk PBMC T cells (not recorded which). The sequence came from a woman in her 50s in good health. CDR3 sequence reads: CATSDFGLSSYNEQFF.